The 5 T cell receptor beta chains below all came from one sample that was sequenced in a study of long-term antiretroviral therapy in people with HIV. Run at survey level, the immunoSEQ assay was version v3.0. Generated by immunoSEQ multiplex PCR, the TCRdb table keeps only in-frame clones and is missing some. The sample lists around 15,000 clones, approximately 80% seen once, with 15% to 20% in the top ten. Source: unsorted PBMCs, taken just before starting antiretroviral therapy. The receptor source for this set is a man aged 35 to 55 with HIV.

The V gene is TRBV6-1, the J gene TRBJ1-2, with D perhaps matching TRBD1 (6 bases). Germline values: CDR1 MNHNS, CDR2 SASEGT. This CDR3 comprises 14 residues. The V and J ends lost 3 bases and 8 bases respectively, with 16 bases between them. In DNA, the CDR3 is TGTGCCAGCAGTGAGGTTCGGGGGGCATGGGGCTACACCTTC. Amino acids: CASSEVRGAWGYTF.

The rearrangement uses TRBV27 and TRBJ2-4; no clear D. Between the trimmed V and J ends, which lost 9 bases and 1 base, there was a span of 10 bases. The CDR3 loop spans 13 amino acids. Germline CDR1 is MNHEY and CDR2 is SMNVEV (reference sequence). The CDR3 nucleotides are TGTGCCAGGACCCCCGTTGCCAAAAACATTCAGTACTTC. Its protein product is CARTPVAKNIQYF.

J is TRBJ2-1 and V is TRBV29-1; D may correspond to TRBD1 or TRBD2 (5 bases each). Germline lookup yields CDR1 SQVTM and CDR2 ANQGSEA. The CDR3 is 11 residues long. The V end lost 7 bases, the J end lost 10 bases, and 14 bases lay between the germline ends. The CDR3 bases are TGCAGCGCCATACAGGAGGCCGAGCAGTTCTTC. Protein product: CSAIQEAEQFF.

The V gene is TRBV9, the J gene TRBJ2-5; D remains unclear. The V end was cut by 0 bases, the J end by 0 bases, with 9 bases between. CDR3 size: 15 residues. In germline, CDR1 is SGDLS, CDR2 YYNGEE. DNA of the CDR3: TGTGCCAGCAGCGTAGCACTTGGAAACCAAGAGACCCAGTACTTC. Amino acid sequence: CASSVALGNQETQYF.

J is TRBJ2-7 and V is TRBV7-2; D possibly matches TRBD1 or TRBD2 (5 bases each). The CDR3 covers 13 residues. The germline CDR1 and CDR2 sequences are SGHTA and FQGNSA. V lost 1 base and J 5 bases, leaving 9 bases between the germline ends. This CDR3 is CASSLDRDHEQYF. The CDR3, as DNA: TGTGCCAGCAGCTTAGACCGGGACCACGAGCAGTACTTC.